The entry that follows covers one T cell receptor (beta chain) sequence. Source study methods: Amplification with reference gene primers provided the estimates of nucleated cell counts. Here immunoSEQ multiplex PCR was the method, and the copy in TCRdb shows in-frame clones only, minus some. V, J and clone size are taken as reported in that table, and D and trimming were inferred from the DNA itself. The repertoire has tens of thousands of clones, 90% of them found once; the top ten carry around 9.7%. This sample is drawn from a study of blood T cell repertoires in COVID-19. Overall study context: Italy, Spain and the United States were the sources of the convalescent and acute COVID-19 samples. PBMCs, B-cell-depleted T cells, or T cells were the source of the cDNA or gDNA that made up the material.

The receptor was isolated from a woman of 80 years or more with acute or convalescent COVID-19. Sequenced sample: peripheral blood.

The CDR3 bases are TGTGCCAGTAGTGTCGTCGGCTACAATGAGCAGTTCTTC. This codes for CASSVVGYNEQFF. V usage is TRBV19 and J usage is TRBJ2-1, with D uncertain. Germline CDR1 and CDR2: LNHDA and SQIVND (reference sequence). V lost 5 bases to trimming and J lost 3 bases, with 8 bases between them. The CDR3 totals 13 residues.